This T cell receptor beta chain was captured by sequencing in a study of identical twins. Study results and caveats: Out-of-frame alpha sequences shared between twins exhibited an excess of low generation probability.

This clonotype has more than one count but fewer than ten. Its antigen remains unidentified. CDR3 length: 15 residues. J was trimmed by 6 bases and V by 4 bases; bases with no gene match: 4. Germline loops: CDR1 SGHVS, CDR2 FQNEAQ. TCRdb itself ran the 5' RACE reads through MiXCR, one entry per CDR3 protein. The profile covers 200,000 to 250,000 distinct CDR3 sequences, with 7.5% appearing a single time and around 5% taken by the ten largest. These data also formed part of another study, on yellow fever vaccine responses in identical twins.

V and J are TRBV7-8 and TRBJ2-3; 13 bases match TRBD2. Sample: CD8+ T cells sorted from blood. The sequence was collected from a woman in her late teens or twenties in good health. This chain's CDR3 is CASSSLAGGYDTQYF. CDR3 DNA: TGTGCCAGCAGCTCACTAGCGGGGGGGTACGATACGCAGTATTTT.